This T cell receptor (beta chain) was found in a study of CD8 T cells in ankylosing spondylitis (dated by TCRdb to about 2017). Looking at the study overall: To find TCR variants linked to disease, the study profiled T cell receptor beta repertoires in ankylosing spondylitis patients and healthy donors. The full study cohort was made up of about two dozen ankylosing spondylitis patients and fewer than 120 healthy donors. Peripheral blood samples were taken, and synovial fluid was additionally collected from ankylosing spondylitis patients. The research as a whole found: Blood from ankylosing spondylitis patients appeared to be characterized by a TCR beta motif composed of about eight highly homologous amino acid variants. Significant enrichment of the disease-linked clones was reported in matched synovial fluid samples from ankylosing spondylitis patients. The disease-linked clones had a CD8+ phenotype and were found at relatively low frequencies in peripheral blood. Some of the motif variants had been reported before in the synovial fluid and blood of reactive arthritis patients, a finding that suggests common disease-initiation mechanisms.

Sequencing used an Illumina HiSeq 2500. Quantitative 5'-RACE with molecular barcodes was the method used to prepare the TCR beta libraries. From the authors' description of their analysis: A new computational method based on a probabilistic model of VDJ rearrangement was used to identify disease-linked TCR variants. TCRdb handled the public reads itself, with Q25 trimming in fastp and clone calling in MiXCR, and kept productive beta chains. Each entry is one CDR3 protein sequence, shown with its most common DNA and genes. TCRdb, not the original authors, processed these V and J calls. The sample contains under 400,000 distinct CDR3 sequences, around 10% of them found a single time. The top ten clonotypes cover roughly 9.2% of the sample. The CDR3 goes from the cysteine to the phenylalanine over 15 residues. Only CDR3 DNA is held: 45 bases, read in frame from base 1. Trimming at the junction amounts to 1 base on V and 5 bases on J, and the germline ends lie 12 bases apart. Reading the germline V gene gives CDR1 SGHVS and CDR2 FNYEAQ.

There are a few counts of this clonotype. The specificity of this receptor is unknown. No much larger clone is present one base from it, and per-base qualities are unavailable. The chain is assembled from TRBV7-6 and TRBJ2-1; tentative D gene TRBD1, with 6 bases matching. Sequencing used blood, either unsorted or a sorted T cell fraction (not recorded which). This clonotype was obtained from a female donor with ankylosing spondylitis or in good health (not recorded which). The CDR3 reads CASSLGTALNNEQFF. The DNA reads as follows: TGTGCCAGCAGCTTAGGGACAGCCTTAAACAATGAGCAGTTCTTC.